This TCR beta chain comes out of a study of molecular identifiers for immune sequencing clone quantification. Concerning this clonotype itself: The junction shows a germline mismatch at one end, possibly a read error.

A single record per CDR3 protein comes from TCRdb applying MiXCR to the PCR reads. This table holds approximately 550,000 distinct CDR3 sequences, roughly 26% found once. Germline-derived CDR1 and CDR2 are SQVTM and ANQGSEA. CDR3 length: 13 amino acids. The clonotype was recovered from a human donor in good health. Some libraries in this study had Jurkat cell RNA spiked in. The material sequenced was naive CD8+ T cells from blood, with Jurkat cell RNA spiked in. The subset here: FACS-sorted CD8+CD4-CCR7+CD45RA+ naive T cells. This chain links TRBV29-1 with TRBJ2-3; no definite D call. CDR3 amino acids: CSVEVRLADTQYF. As DNA, the CDR3 is TGCAGCGTTGAGGTTCGACTCGCAGATACGCAATATTTT.